This is a list of T cell receptor beta chains from one sample in a study of blood T cell repertoires in COVID-19. Sequencing was performed with immunoSEQ multiplex PCR; in TCRdb, only in-frame clones are kept and a portion is missing. The sample has some 270,000 clones, approximately 83% seen once. Input material: peripheral blood. These receptors all come from a person aged 70 to 79 with COVID-19, enrolled during active disease. The CDR3 runs from the conserved cysteine through the conserved F or W. Each record gives: V gene, clone size, CDR3 protein. Rows may omit the clone size; those that give it use once, few, many or a size class.

V: TRBV7-8
size: NA
CDR3: CASSYVDRVTGELFF

V: TRBV7-8
size: NA
CDR3: CASSLVGGKETQYF

V: TRBV19
size: NA
CDR3: CASSIGTPDRGRGYTF

V: TRBV4-3
size: NA
CDR3: CASSQDVGLAISTDTQYF

V: TRBV18
size: NA
CDR3: CASSPRLTGNNEQFF

V: TRBV27
size: once
CDR3: CASSLTLSNEQFF

V: TRBV6-2/TRBV6-3
size: NA
CDR3: CASSNRGGQETQYF

V: TRBV6-2/TRBV6-3
size: NA
CDR3: CASSFRVADTQYF

V: TRBV19
size: once
CDR3: CASSIYAGQDYGYTF

V: TRBV7-8
size: NA
CDR3: CASSRGTSGVVSEQYF

V: TRBV7-6
size: NA
CDR3: CASSPVGASGTTGELFF

V: TRBV5-6
size: few
CDR3: CASTGGLVNSPLHF

V: TRBV12-3/TRBV12-4
size: NA
CDR3: CASRPGTGRGYTF

V: TRBV9
size: few
CDR3: CASSAGDSHTDTQYF

V: TRBV27
size: NA
CDR3: CASSGAADYGYTF

V: TRBV7-2
size: NA
CDR3: CASSLARQSNQPQHF

V: TRBV12-3/TRBV12-4
size: NA
CDR3: CASSYDSHQPQHF

V: TRBV4-1
size: NA
CDR3: CASSQDGTAQETQYF

V: TRBV6-5
size: NA
CDR3: CASSFLSGGASGELFF

V: TRBV6-1
size: NA
CDR3: CASSDPSTGYTEAFF

V: TRBV28
size: NA
CDR3: CASSQTGSNQPQHF

V: TRBV5-8
size: once
CDR3: CASSPGPGRTDTQYF

V: TRBV7-9
size: NA
CDR3: CASSQAPVYNEQFF

V: TRBV10-3
size: NA
CDR3: CAISEAMDQPQHF

V: TRBV5-1
size: NA
CDR3: CASSATSGGALGYEQFF

V: TRBV27
size: NA
CDR3: CASRRKASTGADTQYF

V: TRBV27
size: NA
CDR3: CASSLNRVNQPQHF

V: TRBV12-3/TRBV12-4
size: NA
CDR3: CASIQGALAEAFF

V: TRBV4-1
size: NA
CDR3: CASSPGQGSTMNTEAFF

V: TRBV3-1/TRBV3-2
size: NA
CDR3: CASSESRAPKNIQYF

V: TRBV5-1
size: NA
CDR3: CASSRDYEQYF

V: TRBV24-1
size: NA
CDR3: CATSDEYQGRDEQFF

V: TRBV5-4
size: NA
CDR3: CASSNRVGSYNEQFF

V: TRBV6-5
size: NA
CDR3: CASILNTEAFF

V: TRBV24-1
size: NA
CDR3: CATSTGGRPQHF

V: TRBV7-9
size: NA
CDR3: CASSLRTGDYNSPLHF

V: TRBV12-3/TRBV12-4
size: once
CDR3: CASSYGQNTEAFF

V: TRBV7-9
size: NA
CDR3: CASSLRQGAVENEQFF

V: TRBV7-2
size: NA
CDR3: CASSRRQGLEQYF

V: TRBV6-2/TRBV6-3
size: NA
CDR3: CASSNQQGRGYTF

V: TRBV12-3/TRBV12-4
size: NA
CDR3: CASSRQDNSPLHF

V: TRBV10-3
size: NA
CDR3: CAATRDRDVGEQFF

V: TRBV5-1
size: NA
CDR3: CASSLDGGNTGELFF

V: TRBV6-5
size: many
CDR3: CATTSRVAYEQYF

V: TRBV28
size: NA
CDR3: CASSHSLGGRAEFF

V: TRBV30
size: NA
CDR3: CAWWGGVSYEQYF

V: TRBV10-3
size: NA
CDR3: CAITAGGEPGNTIYF

V: TRBV13
size: NA
CDR3: CASSPGGVSTEAFF

V: TRBV7-9
size: NA
CDR3: CASSEGRGAYTF

V: TRBV7-2
size: NA
CDR3: CASSLGAGEAYEQYF

V: TRBV6-1
size: NA
CDR3: CASSENALTNQPQHF

V: TRBV3-1/TRBV3-2
size: NA
CDR3: CASSQVGQGGQETQYF

V: TRBV6-4
size: NA
CDR3: CAVLWPDSGDFQETQYF

V: TRBV20-1
size: NA
CDR3: CSVGQPYEQYF

V: TRBV6-2/TRBV6-3
size: NA
CDR3: CASSFEQGAVLAKNIQYF

V: TRBV5-1
size: NA
CDR3: CASSPGLAENQETQYF

V: TRBV19
size: NA
CDR3: CASSRQGGGMGNQPQHF

V: TRBV6-6
size: NA
CDR3: CASSTHGQGVSAFF

V: TRBV4-1
size: NA
CDR3: CASSQVNRGSGNTIYF